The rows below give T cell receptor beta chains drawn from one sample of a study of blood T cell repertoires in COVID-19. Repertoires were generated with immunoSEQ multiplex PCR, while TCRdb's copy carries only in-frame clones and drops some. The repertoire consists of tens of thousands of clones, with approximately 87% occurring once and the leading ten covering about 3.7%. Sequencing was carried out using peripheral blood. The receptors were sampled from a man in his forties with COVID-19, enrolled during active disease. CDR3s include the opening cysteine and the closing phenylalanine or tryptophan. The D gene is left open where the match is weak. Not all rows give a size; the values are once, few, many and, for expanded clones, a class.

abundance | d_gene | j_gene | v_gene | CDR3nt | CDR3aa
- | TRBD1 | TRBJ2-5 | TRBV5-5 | TGTGCCAGCAGCCCGGCGGGACAGGGCTCCAAGAGGACCCAGTACTTC | CASSPAGQGSKRTQYF
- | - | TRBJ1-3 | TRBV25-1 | TGTGCCAGCAGGGGGGGTGGCTCCGACTCTGGAAACACCATATATTTT | CASRGGGSDSGNTIYF
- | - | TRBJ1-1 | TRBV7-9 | TGTGCCAGCAGCCTAGAGGGACAGAACACTGAAGCTTTCTTT | CASSLEGQNTEAFF
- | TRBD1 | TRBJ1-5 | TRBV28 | TGTGCCAGCAGTTTAGAGGGGATTCACAGGGGGCCGGGTCAGCCCCAGCATTTT | CASSLEGIHRGPGQPQHF
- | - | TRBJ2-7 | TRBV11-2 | TGTGCCAGCAGCTTAGATGCGGCGGGCTCCTACGAGCAGTACTTC | CASSLDAAGSYEQYF
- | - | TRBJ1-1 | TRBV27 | TGTGCCAGCAGTTTGTCCGAAAGGGGTAACACTGAAGCTTTCTTT | CASSLSERGNTEAFF
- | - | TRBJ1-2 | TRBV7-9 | TGTGCCAGCAGCTCCCCCATGGGGGCTTATCATGGCTACACCTTC | CASSSPMGAYHGYTF
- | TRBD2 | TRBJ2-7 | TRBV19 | TGTGCCACCCGATGGAGACTAGCGGGAGGGCCGGAAAACGAGCAGTACTTC | CATRWRLAGGPENEQYF
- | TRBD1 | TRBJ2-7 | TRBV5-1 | TGCGCCAGCAGCTTTGAAGTGGGGACAGCCTACGAGCAGTACTTC | CASSFEVGTAYEQYF
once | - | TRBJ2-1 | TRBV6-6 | TGTGCCAGCAGCCCTCCCTTCGGTGAGCAGTTCTTC | CASSPPFGEQFF
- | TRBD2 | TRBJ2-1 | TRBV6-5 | TGTGCCAGCAGGGGGACTAGCGGGACGGGTGAGCAGTTCTTC | CASRGTSGTGEQFF
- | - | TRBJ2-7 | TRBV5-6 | TGTGCCAGCAGCTTAGGACTAGAGCAGTACTTC | CASSLGLEQYF
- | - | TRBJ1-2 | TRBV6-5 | TGTGCCAGCAACGGACAGAGCTATGGCTACACCTTC | CASNGQSYGYTF
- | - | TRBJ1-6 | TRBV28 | TGTGCCAGCAGTTTGGCGGGGGTTGGCAGCGCCGATTCACCCCTCCACTTT | CASSLAGVGSADSPLHF
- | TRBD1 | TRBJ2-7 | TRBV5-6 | TGTGCCAGCAGCCCGGGACAGGGAATCTCCTACGAGCAGTACTTC | CASSPGQGISYEQYF
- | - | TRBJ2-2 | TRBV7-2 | TGTGCCAGCAGCTTAGCTGTCCACGGGGAGCTGTTTTTT | CASSLAVHGELFF
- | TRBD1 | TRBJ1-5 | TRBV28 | TGTGCCAGCGACAGGGGAGGCGGCAATCAGCCCCAGCATTTT | CASDRGGGNQPQHF
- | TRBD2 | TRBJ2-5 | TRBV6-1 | TGTGCCAGCAGTGAATGGACTAGCGTCGGGCAAGAGACCCAGTACTTC | CASSEWTSVGQETQYF
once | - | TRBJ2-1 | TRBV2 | TGTGCCAGCAGCGGAGGACTATCCAATGAGCAGTTCTTC | CASSGGLSNEQFF
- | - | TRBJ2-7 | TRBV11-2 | TGTGCCAGCAGCACCGGCAGGGGCGAATCCTACGAGCAGTACTTC | CASSTGRGESYEQYF
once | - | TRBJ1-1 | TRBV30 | TGTGCCTGGAGTGTATCACTGAAGAACACTGAAGCTTTCTTT | CAWSVSLKNTEAFF
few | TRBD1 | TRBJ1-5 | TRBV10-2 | TGCGCCAGCAGTGAGGCAGGGGGGAACAATCAGCCCCAGCATTTT | CASSEAGGNNQPQHF
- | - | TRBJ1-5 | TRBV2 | TGTGCCAGCAGGGGGGGGGCTCAGCCCCAGCATTTT | CASRGGAQPQHF
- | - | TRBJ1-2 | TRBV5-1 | TGCGCCAGCAGCTTACAGGGAATATCTCCTAACTATGGCTACACCTTC | CASSLQGISPNYGYTF
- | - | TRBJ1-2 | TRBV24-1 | TGTGCCACCAGTGATTTGGCCGGTCGAGGCTACACCTTC | CATSDLAGRGYTF
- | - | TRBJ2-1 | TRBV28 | TGTGCCATCCTCCCGGGGGTGGGATACAATGAGCAGTTCTTC | CAILPGVGYNEQFF
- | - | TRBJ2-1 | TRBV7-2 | TGTGCCAGCAGCTTAGCGGGGGGGCCTTTCAATGAGCAGTTCTTC | CASSLAGGPFNEQFF
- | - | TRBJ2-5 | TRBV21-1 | TGTGCCAGCAGCACGGTTAATCAAGAGACCCAGTACTTC | CASSTVNQETQYF
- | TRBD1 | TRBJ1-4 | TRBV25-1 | TGTGCCAGCAGCCGTTGGGACAGTGATCGAAGAGAAAAACTGTTTTTT | CASSRWDSDRREKLFF
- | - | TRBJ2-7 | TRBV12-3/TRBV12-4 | TGTGCCAGCAGTTTATCGACTAGGAGCGAGCAGTACTTC | CASSLSTRSEQYF
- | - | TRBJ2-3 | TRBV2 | TGTGCCAGCAGTGGGCAGGGCACAGATACGCAGTATTTT | CASSGQGTDTQYF
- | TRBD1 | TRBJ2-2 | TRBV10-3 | TGTGCCACCGCGACAGGGGGCTCCACCGGGGAGCTGTTTTTT | CATATGGSTGELFF
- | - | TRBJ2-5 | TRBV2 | TGTGCCAGCAACGAACAGGTGCTGGAGACCCAGTACTTC | CASNEQVLETQYF
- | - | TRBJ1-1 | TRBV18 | TGTGCCAGCTCACCACCGAATGGGGGGTGGGTTTCTGAAGCTTTCTTT | CASSPPNGGWVSEAFF
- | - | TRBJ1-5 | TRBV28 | TGTGCCAGCAGTTTAATAAATCAGCCCCAGCATTTT | CASSLINQPQHF
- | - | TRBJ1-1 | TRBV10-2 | TGCGCCAGCAGGGGGCCGGGTGGCTCTGAAGCTTTCTTT | CASRGPGGSEAFF
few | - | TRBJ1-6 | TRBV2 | TGTGCCAGCAGCAAAGAACGCGATTCACCCCTCCACTTT | CASSKERDSPLHF
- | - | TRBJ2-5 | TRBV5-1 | TGCGCCAGCAGCCCTGTTTCCCAAGAGACCCAGTACTTC | CASSPVSQETQYF
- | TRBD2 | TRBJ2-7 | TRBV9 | TGTGCCAGCAGCCTCGGACTAGCGGGAGATCTTTACGAGCAGTACTTC | CASSLGLAGDLYEQYF
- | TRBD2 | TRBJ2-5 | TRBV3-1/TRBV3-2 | TGTGCCAGCAGCCAAGACGGCCTAAACGGGGGGGAGACCCAGTACTTC | CASSQDGLNGGETQYF
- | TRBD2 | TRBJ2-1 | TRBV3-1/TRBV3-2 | TGTGCCAGCAGCCAAGATCCGGCTAGCGGGGGGGCAAGGGATGAGCAGTTCTTC | CASSQDPASGGARDEQFF
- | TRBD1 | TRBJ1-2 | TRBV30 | TGTGCCTACTCGGACAGGGTCAACTATGGCTACACCTTC | CAYSDRVNYGYTF
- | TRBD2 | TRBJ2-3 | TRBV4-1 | TGCGCCAGCAGCCAAGGAGACGGGAGGCCGCGAGCAGATACGCAGTATTTT | CASSQGDGRPRADTQYF
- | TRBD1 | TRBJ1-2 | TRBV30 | TGTGCCTGGAGCCTGTCAGGGGGCTACTATGGCTACACCTTC | CAWSLSGGYYGYTF
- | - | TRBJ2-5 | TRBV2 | TGTGCCAGCAGACTAACCCAAGGGACCCAGTACTTC | CASRLTQGTQYF
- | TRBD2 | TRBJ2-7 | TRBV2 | TGTGCCAGCAGTGCCTTAGCGGGGGGACTTTCCTACGAGCAGTACTTC | CASSALAGGLSYEQYF
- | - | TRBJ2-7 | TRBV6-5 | TGTGCCAGCAGTTACAGTTCTGGGGAGAAGGGGGACGAGCAGTACTTC | CASSYSSGEKGDEQYF
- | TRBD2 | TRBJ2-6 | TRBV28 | TGTGCCAGCAGTTCAGGACTAGCGGGAGGGTCTCTCTTTGGGGCCAACGTCCTGACTTTC | CASSSGLAGGSLFGANVLTF
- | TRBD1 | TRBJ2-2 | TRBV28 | TGTGCCAGCAGCCCCGGGACAGGGAGACTCGGGGAGCTGTTTTTT | CASSPGTGRLGELFF